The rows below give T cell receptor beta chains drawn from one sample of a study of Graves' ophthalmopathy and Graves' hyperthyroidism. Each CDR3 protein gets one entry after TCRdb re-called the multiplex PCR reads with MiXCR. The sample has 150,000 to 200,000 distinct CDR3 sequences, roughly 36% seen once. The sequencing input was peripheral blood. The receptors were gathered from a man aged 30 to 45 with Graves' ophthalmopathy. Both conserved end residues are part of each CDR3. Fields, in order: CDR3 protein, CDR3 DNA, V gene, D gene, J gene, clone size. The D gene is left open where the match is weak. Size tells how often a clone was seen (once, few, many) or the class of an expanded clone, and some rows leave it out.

CDR3 protein: CASSLDQSDTEAFF
CDR3 DNA: TGTGCCAGCAGCTTAGATCAAAGCGACACTGAAGCTTTCTTT
V gene: TRBV11-3
D gene: .
J gene: TRBJ1-1
clone size: .

CDR3 protein: CASSLSGPGYGYTF
CDR3 DNA: TGTGCCAGCAGTTTATCAGGGCCTGGCTATGGCTACACCTTC
V gene: TRBV27
D gene: .
J gene: TRBJ1-2
clone size: .

CDR3 protein: CASSRRERYYHGYTF
CDR3 DNA: TGTGCCAGCAGCCGCCGGGAGAGGTATTATCATGGCTACACCTTC
V gene: TRBV6-5
D gene: .
J gene: TRBJ1-2
clone size: many

CDR3 protein: CASRRRQITGELFF
CDR3 DNA: TGTGCCAGCAGGCGGCGTCAAATCACCGGGGAGCTGTTTTTT
V gene: TRBV11-3
D gene: .
J gene: TRBJ2-2
clone size: .

CDR3 protein: CSVEVSLEQYF
CDR3 DNA: TGCAGCGTTGAAGTCAGTCTCGAGCAGTACTTC
V gene: TRBV29-1
D gene: .
J gene: TRBJ2-7
clone size: .

CDR3 protein: CASRLSGTSWGETQYF
CDR3 DNA: TGTGCCAGCAGACTTTCCGGGACTAGCTGGGGGGAGACCCAGTACTTC
V gene: TRBV7-2
D gene: TRBD2
J gene: TRBJ2-5
clone size: .

CDR3 protein: CASSLWGGGLNTEAFF
CDR3 DNA: TGTGCCAGCAGTTTATGGGGAGGGGGACTGAACACTGAAGCTTTCTTT
V gene: TRBV27
D gene: .
J gene: TRBJ1-1
clone size: .

CDR3 protein: CASSHRTSGSFNEQYF
CDR3 DNA: TGTGCCAGCAGCCATAGGACTAGCGGGAGTTTCAACGAGCAGTACTTC
V gene: TRBV11-2
D gene: TRBD2
J gene: TRBJ2-7
clone size: .

CDR3 protein: CASSLTGYSYEQYF
CDR3 DNA: TGTGCCAGCAGTTTAACGGGTTATTCCTACGAGCAGTACTTC
V gene: TRBV28
D gene: .
J gene: TRBJ2-7
clone size: .

CDR3 protein: CASSSSSSSYEQYF
CDR3 DNA: TGTGCCAGCAGTTCGTCCAGCAGCTCCTACGAGCAGTACTTC
V gene: TRBV12-3/TRBV12-4
D gene: .
J gene: TRBJ2-7
clone size: .

CDR3 protein: CASSPHSGRIETQYF
CDR3 DNA: TGTGCCAGCAGTCCGCATAGCGGGAGAATAGAGACCCAGTACTTC
V gene: TRBV12-3/TRBV12-4
D gene: TRBD2
J gene: TRBJ2-5
clone size: .

CDR3 protein: CASSPGLAGPRVETQYF
CDR3 DNA: TGTGCCAGCAGTCCCGGACTAGCGGGCCCGAGGGTGGAGACCCAGTACTTC
V gene: TRBV28
D gene: TRBD2
J gene: TRBJ2-5
clone size: .

CDR3 protein: CASSYEVRQGAVYNSPLHF
CDR3 DNA: TGTGCCAGCAGTTATGAAGTCCGACAGGGGGCCGTCTATAATTCACCCCTCCACTTT
V gene: TRBV6-2/TRBV6-3
D gene: TRBD1
J gene: TRBJ1-6
clone size: many

CDR3 protein: CASTLTGRSPLHF
CDR3 DNA: TGTGCCAGCACCCTGACAGGGAGATCACCCCTCCACTTT
V gene: TRBV27
D gene: TRBD1
J gene: TRBJ1-6
clone size: .

CDR3 protein: CASGPLGLGKETQYF
CDR3 DNA: TGTGCTAGTGGTCCTCTGGGCCTTGGGAAAGAGACCCAGTACTTC
V gene: TRBV12-5
D gene: .
J gene: TRBJ2-5
clone size: .

CDR3 protein: CASSSESGGVSYEQYF
CDR3 DNA: TGTGCCAGCAGCTCCGAGTCCGGGGGAGTTTCCTACGAGCAGTACTTC
V gene: TRBV12-3/TRBV12-4
D gene: .
J gene: TRBJ2-7
clone size: .

CDR3 protein: CSAPLEGRAEAFF
CDR3 DNA: TGCAGTGCGCCCCTTGAGGGCCGGGCTGAAGCTTTCTTT
V gene: TRBV20-1
D gene: .
J gene: TRBJ1-1
clone size: many

CDR3 protein: CASSGLTERDEQYF
CDR3 DNA: TGTGCCAGCAGTGGCCTGACGGAAAGGGACGAGCAGTACTTC
V gene: TRBV12-3/TRBV12-4
D gene: .
J gene: TRBJ2-7
clone size: many

CDR3 protein: CASSHPRTGNYGYTF
CDR3 DNA: TGTGCCAGCAGCCACCCCCGGACAGGCAACTATGGCTACACCTTC
V gene: TRBV11-2
D gene: TRBD1
J gene: TRBJ1-2
clone size: .

CDR3 protein: CASKLERANTGELFF
CDR3 DNA: TGTGCCAGCAAGCTTGAAAGGGCGAACACCGGGGAGCTGTTTTTT
V gene: TRBV7-2
D gene: .
J gene: TRBJ2-2
clone size: many

CDR3 protein: CAWSAMGTSGRYYQETQYF
CDR3 DNA: TGTGCCTGGAGTGCCATGGGGACTAGCGGGAGGTACTACCAAGAGACCCAGTACTTC
V gene: TRBV30
D gene: TRBD2
J gene: TRBJ2-5
clone size: many

CDR3 protein: CASSPRTGNQETQYF
CDR3 DNA: TGTGCCAGCAGTCCCCGCACAGGGAACCAAGAGACCCAGTACTTC
V gene: TRBV27
D gene: .
J gene: TRBJ2-5
clone size: .

CDR3 protein: CASSLGRGGSMNTEAFF
CDR3 DNA: TGCGCCAGCAGCCTGGGAAGAGGGGGCTCGATGAACACTGAAGCTTTCTTT
V gene: TRBV4-1
D gene: TRBD1
J gene: TRBJ1-1
clone size: once

CDR3 protein: CSATLDMTGNTIYF
CDR3 DNA: TGCAGTGCTACTTTAGACATGACGGGAAACACCATATATTTT
V gene: TRBV20-1
D gene: .
J gene: TRBJ1-3
clone size: .

CDR3 protein: CASSYDQREVQETQYF
CDR3 DNA: TGTGCCAGCAGTTACGACCAGCGGGAGGTCCAAGAGACCCAGTACTTC
V gene: TRBV6-2/TRBV6-3
D gene: TRBD2
J gene: TRBJ2-5
clone size: once

CDR3 protein: CASRARLTYEQYF
CDR3 DNA: TGTGCCAGCAGGGCCAGACTAACCTACGAGCAGTACTTC
V gene: TRBV28
D gene: .
J gene: TRBJ2-7
clone size: many

CDR3 protein: CASSFGPVNQPQHF
CDR3 DNA: TGTGCCAGCAGTTTTGGGCCAGTCAATCAGCCCCAGCATTTT
V gene: TRBV27
D gene: .
J gene: TRBJ1-5
clone size: many

CDR3 protein: CASSLQTGTQNTEAFF
CDR3 DNA: TGTGCCAGCAGTTTACAGACAGGGACTCAGAACACTGAAGCTTTCTTT
V gene: TRBV6-5
D gene: TRBD1
J gene: TRBJ1-1
clone size: many

CDR3 protein: CASSPRDSLSSGNTIYF
CDR3 DNA: TGTGCCAGCAGCCCCCGGGACTCCTTGAGCTCTGGAAACACCATATATTTT
V gene: TRBV11-2
D gene: .
J gene: TRBJ1-3
clone size: .

CDR3 protein: CATLATGTGGTGELFF
CDR3 DNA: TGTGCCACCCTCGCAACCGGGACAGGGGGCACCGGGGAGCTGTTTTTT
V gene: TRBV6-2/TRBV6-3
D gene: TRBD1
J gene: TRBJ2-2
clone size: many

CDR3 protein: CASSAGGYEQYF
CDR3 DNA: TGTGCCAGCAGTGCCGGGGGGTACGAGCAGTACTTC
V gene: TRBV7-3
D gene: TRBD2
J gene: TRBJ2-7
clone size: few

CDR3 protein: CASSLVGTDYGYTF
CDR3 DNA: TGTGCCAGCAGTTTGGTTGGGACAGACTATGGCTACACCTTC
V gene: TRBV12-3/TRBV12-4
D gene: TRBD1
J gene: TRBJ1-2
clone size: many

CDR3 protein: CASSVGSTGNQPQHF
CDR3 DNA: TGTGCCAGCAGCGTAGGGAGTACAGGCAATCAGCCCCAGCATTTT
V gene: TRBV28
D gene: .
J gene: TRBJ1-5
clone size: .

CDR3 protein: CASLPGGTEAFF
CDR3 DNA: TGTGCCAGCCTACCTGGGGGTACTGAAGCTTTCTTT
V gene: TRBV28
D gene: .
J gene: TRBJ1-1
clone size: many

CDR3 protein: CASSLSLAGSYEQYF
CDR3 DNA: TGTGCCAGCAGTTTATCGTTGGCAGGATCCTACGAGCAGTACTTC
V gene: TRBV27
D gene: .
J gene: TRBJ2-7
clone size: .

CDR3 protein: CASSLWAGVLRDQPQHF
CDR3 DNA: TGTGCCAGCAGTTTATGGGCAGGGGTGTTAAGGGATCAGCCCCAGCATTTT
V gene: TRBV28
D gene: .
J gene: TRBJ1-5
clone size: .